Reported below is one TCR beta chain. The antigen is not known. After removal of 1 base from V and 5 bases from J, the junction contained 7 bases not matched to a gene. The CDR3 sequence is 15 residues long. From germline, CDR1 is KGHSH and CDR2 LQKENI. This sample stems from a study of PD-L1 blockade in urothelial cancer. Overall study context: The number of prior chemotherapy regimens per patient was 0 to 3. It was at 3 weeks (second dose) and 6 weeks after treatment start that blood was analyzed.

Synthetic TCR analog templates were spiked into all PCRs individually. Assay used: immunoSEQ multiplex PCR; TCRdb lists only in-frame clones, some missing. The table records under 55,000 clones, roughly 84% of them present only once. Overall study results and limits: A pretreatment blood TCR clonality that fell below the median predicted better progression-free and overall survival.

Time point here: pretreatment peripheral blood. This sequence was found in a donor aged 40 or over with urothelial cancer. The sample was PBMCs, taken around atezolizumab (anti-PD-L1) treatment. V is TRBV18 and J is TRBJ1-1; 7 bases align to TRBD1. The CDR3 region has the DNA TGTGCCAGCTCACCACTGCATCAGGGGGGTACTGAAGCTTTCTTT. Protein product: CASSPLHQGGTEAFF.